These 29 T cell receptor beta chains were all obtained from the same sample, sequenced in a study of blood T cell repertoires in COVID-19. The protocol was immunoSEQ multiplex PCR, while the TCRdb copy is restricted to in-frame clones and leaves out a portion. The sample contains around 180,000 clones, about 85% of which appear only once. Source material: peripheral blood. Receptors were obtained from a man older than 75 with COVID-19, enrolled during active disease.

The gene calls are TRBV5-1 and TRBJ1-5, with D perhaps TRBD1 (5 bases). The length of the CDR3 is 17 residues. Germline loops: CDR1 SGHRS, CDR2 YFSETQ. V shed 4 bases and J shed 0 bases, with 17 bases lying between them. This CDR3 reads CASSLGAGAFSNQPQHF. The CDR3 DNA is TGCGCCAGCAGCCTTGGGGCCGGAGCTTTTAGCAATCAGCCCCAGCATTTT.

The CDR3 nucleotides read TGCGCCAGCAGCCAAGGACAGATGAATCAGCCCCAGCATTTT. Its protein is CASSQGQMNQPQHF. The chain recombines TRBV4-1 with TRBJ1-5, with D maybe TRBD1 (5 bases). Germline loops: CDR1 MGHRA, CDR2 YSYEKL. Trimming removed 1 base from V and 4 bases from J, with 8 bases in between. This CDR3 region has 14 residues.

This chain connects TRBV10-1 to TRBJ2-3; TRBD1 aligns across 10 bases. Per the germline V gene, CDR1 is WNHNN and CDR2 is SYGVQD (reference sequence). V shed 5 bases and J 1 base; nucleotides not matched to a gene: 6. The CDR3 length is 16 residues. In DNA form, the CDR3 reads TGCGCCAGCAGTCGTTCCGGGACAGGGGGCACAGATACGCAGTATTTT. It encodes CASSRSGTGGTDTQYF.

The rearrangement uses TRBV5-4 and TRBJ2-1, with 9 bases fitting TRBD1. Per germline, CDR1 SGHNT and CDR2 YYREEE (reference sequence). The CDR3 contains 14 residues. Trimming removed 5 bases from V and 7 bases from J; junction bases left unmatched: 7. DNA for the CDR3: TGTGCCAGCAGTTCCGGGACAGGGTTGAATGAGCAGTTCTTC. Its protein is CASSSGTGLNEQFF.

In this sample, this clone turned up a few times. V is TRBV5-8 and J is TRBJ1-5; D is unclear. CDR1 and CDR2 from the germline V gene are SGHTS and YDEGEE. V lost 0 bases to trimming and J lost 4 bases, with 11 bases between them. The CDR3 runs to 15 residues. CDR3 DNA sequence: TGTGCCAGCAGCTTGGGGCAGACACAAAATCAGCCCCAGCATTTT. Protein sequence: CASSLGQTQNQPQHF. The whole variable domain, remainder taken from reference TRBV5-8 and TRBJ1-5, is EAGVTQSPTHLIKTRGQQATLRCSPISGHTSVYWYQQALGLGLQFLLWYDEGEERNRGNFPPRFSGRQFPNYSSELNVNALELEDSALYLCASSLGQTQNQPQHFGDGTRLSIL.

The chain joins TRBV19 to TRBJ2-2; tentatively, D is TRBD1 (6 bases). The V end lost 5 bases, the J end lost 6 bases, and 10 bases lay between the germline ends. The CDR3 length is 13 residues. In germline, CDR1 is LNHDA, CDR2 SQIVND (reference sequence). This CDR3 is CASSPRGAGELFF. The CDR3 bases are TGTGCCAGTAGTCCCAGGGGTGCCGGGGAGCTGTTTTTT.

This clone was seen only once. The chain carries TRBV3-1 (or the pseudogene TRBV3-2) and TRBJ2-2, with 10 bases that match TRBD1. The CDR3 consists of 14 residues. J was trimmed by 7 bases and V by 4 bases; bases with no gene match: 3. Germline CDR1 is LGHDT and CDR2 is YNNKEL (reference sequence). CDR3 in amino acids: CASSRGQGVGELFF. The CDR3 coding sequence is TGTGCCAGCAGCCGAGGACAGGGGGTCGGGGAGCTGTTTTTT.

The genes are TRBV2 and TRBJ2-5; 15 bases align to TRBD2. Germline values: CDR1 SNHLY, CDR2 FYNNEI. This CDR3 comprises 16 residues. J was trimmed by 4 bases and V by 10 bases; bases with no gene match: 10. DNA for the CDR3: TGTGCCACCCACCGGACTAGCGGGGGGGCGTTAGAGACCCAGTACTTC. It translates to CATHRTSGGALETQYF.

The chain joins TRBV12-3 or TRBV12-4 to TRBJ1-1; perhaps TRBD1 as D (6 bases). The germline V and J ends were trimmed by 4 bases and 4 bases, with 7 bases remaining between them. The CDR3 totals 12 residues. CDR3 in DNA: TGTGCCAGCAGTTACAGGGTCACTGAAGCTTTCTTT. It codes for CASSYRVTEAFF.

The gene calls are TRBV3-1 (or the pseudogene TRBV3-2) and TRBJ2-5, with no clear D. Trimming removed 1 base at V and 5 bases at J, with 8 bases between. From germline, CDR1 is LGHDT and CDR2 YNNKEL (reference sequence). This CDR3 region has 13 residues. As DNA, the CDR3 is TGTGCCAGCAGCCAAGGAGAGTTCGAGACCCAGTACTTC. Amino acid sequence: CASSQGEFETQYF.

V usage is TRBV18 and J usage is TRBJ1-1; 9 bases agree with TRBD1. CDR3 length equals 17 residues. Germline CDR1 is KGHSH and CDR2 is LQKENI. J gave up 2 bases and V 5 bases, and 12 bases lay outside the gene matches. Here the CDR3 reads CASSFIRDRETNTEAFF. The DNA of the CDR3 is TGTGCCAGCTCATTTATCCGGGACAGGGAAACAAACACTGAAGCTTTCTTT. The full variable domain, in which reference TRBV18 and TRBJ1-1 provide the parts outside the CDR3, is NAGVMQNPRHLVRRRGQEARLRCSPMKGHSHVYWYRQLPEEGLKFMVYLQKENIIDESGMPKERFSAEFPKEGPSILRIQQVVRGDSAAYFCASSFIRDRETNTEAFFGQGTRLTVV.

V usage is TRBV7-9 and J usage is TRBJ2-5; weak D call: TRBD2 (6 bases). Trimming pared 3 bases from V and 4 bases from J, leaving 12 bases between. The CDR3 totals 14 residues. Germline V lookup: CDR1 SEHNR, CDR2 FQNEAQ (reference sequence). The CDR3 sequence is CASSFRDSRETQYF. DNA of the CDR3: TGTGCCAGCAGCTTCCGGGACTCGCGAGAGACCCAGTACTTC.

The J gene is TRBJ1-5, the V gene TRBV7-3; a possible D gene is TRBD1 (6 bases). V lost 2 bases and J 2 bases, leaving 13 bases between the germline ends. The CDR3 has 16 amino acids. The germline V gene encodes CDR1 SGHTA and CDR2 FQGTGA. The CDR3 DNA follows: TGTGCCAGCAGCTTAGGGCAGGGGCATGGCAATCAGCCCCAGCATTTT. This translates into CASSLGQGHGNQPQHF.

The CDR3 coding sequence is TGTGCCAGCAGTCCAACACCGGGACTAGCGGGGGTTCTCGAGACCCAGTACTTC. It translates to CASSPTPGLAGVLETQYF. V gene TRBV27 combines with J gene TRBJ2-5; 14 bases fit TRBD2. This CDR3 contains 18 residues. Germline lookup yields CDR1 MNHEY and CDR2 SMNVEV (reference sequence). The J segment lost 5 bases and the V segment lost 5 bases, leaving 13 bases of the junction unmatched.

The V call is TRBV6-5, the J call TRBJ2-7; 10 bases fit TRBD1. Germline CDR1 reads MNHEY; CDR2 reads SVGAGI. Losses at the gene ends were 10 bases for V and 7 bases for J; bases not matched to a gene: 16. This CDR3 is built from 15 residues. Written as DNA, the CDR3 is TGTGCCACCTCACCAAAGACAGGGGGCGTTCGGGAGCAGTACTTC. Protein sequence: CATSPKTGGVREQYF.

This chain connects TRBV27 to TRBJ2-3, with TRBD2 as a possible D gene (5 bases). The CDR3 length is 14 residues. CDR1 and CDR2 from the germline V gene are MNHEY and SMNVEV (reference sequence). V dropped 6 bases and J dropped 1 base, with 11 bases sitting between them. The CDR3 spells CASSRGWGTDTQYF. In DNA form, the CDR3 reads TGTGCCAGCAGCCGCGGGTGGGGCACAGATACGCAGTATTTT.

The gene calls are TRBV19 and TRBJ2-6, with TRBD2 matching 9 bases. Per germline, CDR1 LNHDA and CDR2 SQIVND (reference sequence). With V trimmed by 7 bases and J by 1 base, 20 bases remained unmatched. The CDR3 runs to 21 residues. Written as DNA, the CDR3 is TGTGCCAGTACCCCAAGGGTGAGCGGGGGGCCTTCTGGGTCTGGGGCCAACGTCCTGACTTTC. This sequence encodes CASTPRVSGGPSGSGANVLTF.

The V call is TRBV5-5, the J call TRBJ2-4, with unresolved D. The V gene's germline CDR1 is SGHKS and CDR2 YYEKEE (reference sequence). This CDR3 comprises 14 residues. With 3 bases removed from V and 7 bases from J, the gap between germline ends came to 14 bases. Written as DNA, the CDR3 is TGTGCCAGCAGCTCCACAACGGGTCAGAACATTCAGTACTTC. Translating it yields CASSSTTGQNIQYF.

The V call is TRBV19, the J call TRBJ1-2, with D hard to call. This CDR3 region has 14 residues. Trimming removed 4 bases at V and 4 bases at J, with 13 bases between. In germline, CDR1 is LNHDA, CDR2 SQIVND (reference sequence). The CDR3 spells CASSRWRGIYGYTF. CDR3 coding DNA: TGTGCCAGTAGTAGATGGAGAGGCATCTATGGCTACACCTTC.

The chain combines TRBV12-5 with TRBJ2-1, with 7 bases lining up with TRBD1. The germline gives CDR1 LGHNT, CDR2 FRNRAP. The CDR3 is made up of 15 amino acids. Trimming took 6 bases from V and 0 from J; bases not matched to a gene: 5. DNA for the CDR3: TGTGCTAGTGGACAGGGACAGAGCTCCTACAATGAGCAGTTCTTC. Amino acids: CASGQGQSSYNEQFF. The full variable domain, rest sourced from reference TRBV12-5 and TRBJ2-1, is DARVTQTPRHKVTEMGQEVTMRCQPILGHNTVFWYRQTMMQGLELLAYFRNRAPLDDSGMPKDRFSAEMPDATLATLKIQPSEPRDSAVYFCASGQGQSSYNEQFFGPGTRLTVL.

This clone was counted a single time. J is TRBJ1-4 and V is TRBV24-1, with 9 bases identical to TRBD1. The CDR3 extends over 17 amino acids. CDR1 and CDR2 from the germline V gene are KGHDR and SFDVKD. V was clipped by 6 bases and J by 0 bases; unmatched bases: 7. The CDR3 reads CATSPGTGFPTNEKLFF. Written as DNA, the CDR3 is TGTGCCACCAGTCCCGGGACAGGGTTCCCAACTAATGAAAAACTGTTTTTT.

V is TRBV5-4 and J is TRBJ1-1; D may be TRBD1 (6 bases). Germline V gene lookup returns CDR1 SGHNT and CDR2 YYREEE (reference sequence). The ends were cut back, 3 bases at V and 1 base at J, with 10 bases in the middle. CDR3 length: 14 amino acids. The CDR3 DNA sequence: TGTGCCAGCAGCTCCCGGGACAAGAACACTGAAGCTTTCTTT. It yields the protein CASSSRDKNTEAFF.

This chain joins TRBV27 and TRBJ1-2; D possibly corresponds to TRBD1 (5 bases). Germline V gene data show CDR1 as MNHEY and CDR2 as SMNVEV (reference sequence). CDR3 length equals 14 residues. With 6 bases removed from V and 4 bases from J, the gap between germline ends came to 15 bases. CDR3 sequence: CASRGTVGGYGYTF. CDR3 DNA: TGTGCCAGCAGGGGGACCGTGGGGGGCTATGGCTACACCTTC.

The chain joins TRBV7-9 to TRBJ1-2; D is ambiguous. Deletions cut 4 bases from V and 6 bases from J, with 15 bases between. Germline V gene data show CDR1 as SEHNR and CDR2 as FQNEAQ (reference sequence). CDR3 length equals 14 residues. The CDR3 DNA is TGTGCCAGCAGCTCAAACCGGGGTCTAGATGGCTACACCTTC. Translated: CASSSNRGLDGYTF.

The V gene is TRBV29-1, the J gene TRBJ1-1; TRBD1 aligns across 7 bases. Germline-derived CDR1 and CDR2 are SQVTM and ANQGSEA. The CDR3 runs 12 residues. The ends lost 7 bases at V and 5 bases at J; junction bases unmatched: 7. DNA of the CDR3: TGCAGCGGCTGGGACAGAGGGACTGAAGCTTTCTTT. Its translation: CSGWDRGTEAFF.

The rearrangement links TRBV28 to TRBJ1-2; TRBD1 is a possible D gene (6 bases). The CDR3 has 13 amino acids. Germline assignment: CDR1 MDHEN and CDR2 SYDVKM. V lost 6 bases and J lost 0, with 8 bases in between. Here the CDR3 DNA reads TGTGCCAGCAGGCGGACAGCTAACTATGGCTACACCTTC. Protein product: CASRRTANYGYTF.

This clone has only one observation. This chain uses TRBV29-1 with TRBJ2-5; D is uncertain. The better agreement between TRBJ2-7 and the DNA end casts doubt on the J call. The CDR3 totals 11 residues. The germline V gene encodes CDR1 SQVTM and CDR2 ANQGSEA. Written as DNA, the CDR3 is TGCAGCGTTGAAATTTTCTACGAGCAGTACTTC. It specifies CSVEIFYEQYF.

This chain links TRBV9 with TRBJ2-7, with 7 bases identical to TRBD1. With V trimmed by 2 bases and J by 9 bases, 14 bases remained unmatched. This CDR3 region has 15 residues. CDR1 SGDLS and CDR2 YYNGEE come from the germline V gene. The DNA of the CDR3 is TGTGCCAGCAGCGTTGCCGGGACAGAGAGTTTTCGGCAGTACTTC. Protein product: CASSVAGTESFRQYF.

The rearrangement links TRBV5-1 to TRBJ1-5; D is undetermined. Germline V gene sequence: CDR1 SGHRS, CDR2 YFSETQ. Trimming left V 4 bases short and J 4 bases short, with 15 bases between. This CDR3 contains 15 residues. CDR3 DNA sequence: TGCGCCAGCAGCCTCAACATGGGCCAGAATCAGCCCCAGCATTTT. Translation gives CASSLNMGQNQPQHF. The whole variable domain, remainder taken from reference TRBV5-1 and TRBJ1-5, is KAGVTQTPRYLIKTRGQQVTLSCSPISGHRSVSWYQQTPGQGLQFLFEYFSETQRNKGNFPGRFSGRQFSNSRSEMNVSTLELGDSALYLCASSLNMGQNQPQHFGDGTRLSIL.